Below, one T cell receptor (beta chain) is given with its context. Antigen specificity is unknown. The data were taken from a study of cytomegalovirus exposure and HLA in healthy donors. Looking at the study overall: Tens of millions of unique TCRs from HLA-typed donors made up an early data release.

CDR1 and CDR2 from the germline V gene are SGHAT and FQNNGV. CDR3 length: 16 residues. Trimming cost V 5 bases and J 3 bases, with 19 bases left between them. Overall study findings and caveats: Specificity for CMV antigens was confirmed in vitro for three of the CMV-associated chains.

The PCR made use of 60 Vbeta and 13 Jbeta primers. Clones were sequenced by immunoSEQ multiplex PCR, and TCRdb holds only the in-frame ones, with some missing. The sample lists some 78,000 clones; roughly 80% were seen once. This chain connects TRBV11-2 to TRBJ1-2, with D possibly TRBD1 on 6 matching bases. The sequence was collected from a man aged 50 to 60 in good health and CMV-seropositive. The sequenced sample was PBMCs. DNA of the CDR3: TGTGCCAGCAGCCCAAGCGGGGGGGCGCGGGACTATGGCTACACCTTC. Translation: CASSPSGGARDYGYTF.